These 24 T cell receptor beta chains share one sample of origin, sequenced in a study of blood T cell repertoires in COVID-19. The table came from immunoSEQ multiplex PCR; TCRdb's copy has only in-frame clones and leaves some out. The repertoire has under 300,000 clones, around four fifths of them found once; the top ten carry around 4.1%. The sequencing sample was made of peripheral blood. These receptors were collected from a woman between 40 and 55 years old with active or convalescent COVID-19.

This clone has only one observation. This rearrangement joins TRBV27 to TRBJ2-7; TRBD1 matches at 10 bases. CDR1 is MNHEY and CDR2 is SMNVEV in the germline V gene (reference sequence). The CDR3 extends over 15 amino acids. V lost 2 bases to trimming and J lost 3 bases; unmatched junction nucleotides: 4. The CDR3 region has the DNA TGTGCCAGCAGTTTAAGGGGACAGGGGAGCTACGAGCAGTACTTC. The encoded protein is CASSLRGQGSYEQYF.

The chain has TRBV5-6 and TRBJ1-2; 12 nucleotides match TRBD1. V trimming: 2 bases; J trimming: 10 bases; junction bases outside the gene matches: 6. The CDR3 is made up of 14 amino acids. Per germline, CDR1 SGHDT and CDR2 YYEEEE. For the CDR3, the DNA is TGTGCCAGCAGCTTTGGGACAGGGGGCACTTCCTACACCTTC. Its protein is CASSFGTGGTSYTF. Together with reference TRBV5-6 and TRBJ1-2, the CDR3 gives the full variable domain: DAGVTQSPTHLIKTRGQQVTLRCSPKSGHDTVSWYQQALGQGPQFIFQYYEEEERQRGNFPDRFSGHQFPNYSSELNVNALLLGDSALYLCASSFGTGGTSYTFGSGTRLTVV.

This rearrangement joins TRBV6-5 to TRBJ1-5; no reliable D call. The V gene's germline CDR1 is MNHEY and CDR2 SVGAGI. This CDR3 has 14 amino acids. V lost 0 bases to trimming and J lost 10 bases, with 13 bases between them. The CDR3 sequence is CASSYSPGSGPQHF. In DNA form, the CDR3 reads TGTGCCAGCAGTTACTCTCCAGGTTCAGGTCCCCAGCATTTT.

The count of this clone is one. The rearrangement links TRBV18 to TRBJ2-2; TRBD2 might be the D (5 bases). Trimming stripped 1 base from V and 4 bases from J, with 13 bases between. This CDR3 region has 16 residues. Germline V lookup: CDR1 KGHSH, CDR2 LQKENI. CDR3 residues: CASSPLLIEGTGELFF. The CDR3 DNA reads as TGTGCCAGCTCACCACTCCTTATAGAGGGCACCGGGGAGCTGTTTTTT. Full variable domain (outside the CDR3, taken from reference TRBV18 and TRBJ2-2): NAGVMQNPRHLVRRRGQEARLRCSPMKGHSHVYWYRQLPEEGLKFMVYLQKENIIDESGMPKERFSAEFPKEGPSILRIQQVVRGDSAAYFCASSPLLIEGTGELFFGEGSRLTVL.

The CDR3 DNA reads as TGTGCCAGCAGTTTCGGACCTCAGGGGGATGAGCAGTTCTTC. Protein product: CASSFGPQGDEQFF. The rearrangement uses TRBV27 and TRBJ2-1; 7 bases line up with TRBD1. Germline CDR1 and CDR2: MNHEY and SMNVEV (reference sequence). This CDR3 contains 14 residues. The J segment lost 8 bases and the V segment lost 3 bases, leaving 7 bases of the junction unmatched.

For the CDR3, the DNA is TGTGCCAGCAGCGCGACTAGCGGGGGGGCAGAGACCCAGTACTTC. Residues: CASSATSGGAETQYF. This chain joins TRBV2 and TRBJ2-5, with 14 nucleotides matching TRBD2. Trimming took 6 bases from V and 4 from J; bases not matched to a gene: 4. The CDR3 totals 15 residues. The germline gives CDR1 SNHLY, CDR2 FYNNEI.

Comment on this clone: The same CDR3 is also encoded by other DNA sequences in this sample. The chain recombines TRBV5-1 with TRBJ2-1; tentative D call: TRBD2 (7 bases). The CDR3 sequence is 16 residues long. Per the germline V gene, CDR1 is SGHRS and CDR2 is YFSETQ. V lost 0 bases and J lost 0, with 10 bases in between. The CDR3 protein is CASSLEGGGSYNEQFF. Here the CDR3 DNA reads TGCGCCAGCAGCTTGGAGGGAGGGGGCTCCTACAATGAGCAGTTCTTC.

This chain connects TRBV19 to TRBJ2-1; 12 bases align to TRBD2. With 5 bases clipped from V and 6 bases from J, the junction kept 5 bases outside the gene matches. Germline V gene sequence: CDR1 LNHDA, CDR2 SQIVND (reference sequence). CDR3 size: 15 residues. The CDR3: CASSPLAGGSNEQFF. As DNA, the CDR3 is TGTGCCAGTAGTCCACTAGCGGGGGGATCCAATGAGCAGTTCTTC.

The chain carries TRBV7-9 and TRBJ2-3, with D perhaps TRBD2 (6 bases). The length of the CDR3 is 15 residues. CDR1 is SEHNR and CDR2 is FQNEAQ in the germline V gene (reference sequence). V gave up 2 bases and J gave up 0 bases, with 9 bases separating them. The DNA for the CDR3 is TGTGCCAGCAGCTTATTTGGGGGGAGCACAGATACGCAGTATTTT. Amino acid sequence: CASSLFGGSTDTQYF.

This clone was observed a few times. This chain connects TRBV30 to TRBJ1-5; TRBD1 might be the D (6 bases). Germline V CDR1 and CDR2: GTSNPN, SVGIG (reference sequence). The CDR3 has 14 amino acids. The V end was cut by 1 base, the J end by 6 bases, with 13 bases between. The CDR3: CAWSAPGGFQPQHF. CDR3 sequence (DNA): TGTGCCTGGAGTGCTCCTGGGGGCTTTCAGCCCCAGCATTTT.

V usage is TRBV14 and J usage is TRBJ2-1; the D gene is possibly TRBD2 (6 bases). Trimming removed 5 bases at V and 5 bases at J, with 10 bases between. Germline V gene lookup returns CDR1 SGHDN and CDR2 FVKESK. The CDR3 consists of 13 residues. CDR3 loop: CASSSGRHNEQFF. The CDR3 DNA is TGTGCCAGCAGCTCGGGGAGGCACAATGAGCAGTTCTTC. Looking up the rest from reference TRBV14 and TRBJ2-1 gives the full variable domain: EAGVTQFPSHSVIEKGQTVTLRCDPISGHDNLYWYRRVMGKEIKFLLHFVKESKQDESGMPNNRFLAERTGGTYSTLKVQPAELEDSGVYFCASSSGRHNEQFFGPGTRLTVL.

The chain recombines TRBV5-1 with TRBJ2-5; TRBD1 matches at 7 bases. Germline V lookup: CDR1 SGHRS, CDR2 YFSETQ. V was pared by 4 bases and J by 1 base, with 7 bases of the junction left unmatched. The CDR3 contains 15 residues. The CDR3: CASSMTGSIQETQYF. The CDR3 DNA is TGCGCCAGCAGCATGACAGGGTCAATCCAAGAGACCCAGTACTTC.

The chain has TRBV7-9 and TRBJ1-2, with a possible D match to TRBD1 (5 bases). Germline CDR1 reads SEHNR; CDR2 reads FQNEAQ (reference sequence). There are 14 residues in the CDR3. V dropped 1 base and J dropped 4 bases, with 10 bases sitting between them. The CDR3 DNA reads as TGTGCCAGCAGCTTAGAACAGGCAAGCTATGGCTACACCTTC. Translated: CASSLEQASYGYTF.

The chain carries TRBV10-2 and TRBJ1-5; D is possibly TRBD1 (5 bases). The ends were cut back, 8 bases at V and 4 bases at J, with 15 bases in the middle. CDR3 length equals 14 residues. CDR1 and CDR2 from the germline V gene are WSHSY and SAAADI. This CDR3 reads CASSLGGGNQPQHF. In DNA form, the CDR3 reads TGCGCCAGCTCCCTCGGCGGGGGGAATCAGCCCCAGCATTTT.

The chain couples TRBV19 to TRBJ1-2; 10 bases map to TRBD1. Germline assignment: CDR1 LNHDA and CDR2 SQIVND (reference sequence). With V trimmed by 5 bases and J by 6 bases, 3 bases remained unmatched. This CDR3 has 13 amino acids. CDR3 nucleotide sequence: TGTGCCAGTAGTCGGGACAGGGGCGATGGCTACACCTTC. Translation: CASSRDRGDGYTF.

Of note for this clone: Additional DNA sequences in this sample encode the identical CDR3. This sequence joins TRBV5-5 and TRBJ1-3; 7 bases map to TRBD1. The CDR3 extends over 16 amino acids. CDR1 and CDR2 (germline): SGHKS, YYEKEE (reference sequence). The J segment lost 0 bases and the V segment lost 0 bases, leaving 3 bases of the junction unmatched. The CDR3 region has the DNA TGTGCCAGCAGCTTGGACAGGGGCTTCTCTGGAAACACCATATATTTT. It is translated as CASSLDRGFSGNTIYF.

Comment on this clone: This specimen includes other DNA sequences encoding the same CDR3. This chain connects TRBV5-1 to TRBJ2-2; D possibly corresponds to TRBD1 (6 bases). The CDR3 has 14 residues. The germline V gene encodes CDR1 SGHRS and CDR2 YFSETQ. The V end was cut by 2 bases, the J end by 4 bases, with 9 bases between. CDR3 nucleotide sequence: TGCGCCAGCAGCTTAGGGGGTCCCACCGGGGAGCTGTTTTTT. Amino acid sequence: CASSLGGPTGELFF.

The genes are TRBV27 and TRBJ1-1; 8 bases fit TRBD1. Germline V gene data show CDR1 as MNHEY and CDR2 as SMNVEV (reference sequence). This CDR3 has 15 residues. V shed 5 bases and J 1 base; nucleotides not matched to a gene: 6. The CDR3, as DNA: TGTGCCAGCAGTCCCCGACAGGGGACGAACACTGAAGCTTTCTTT. Encoded protein: CASSPRQGTNTEAFF.

The chain couples TRBV7-9 to TRBJ1-2; 8 bases match TRBD1. The germline CDR1 and CDR2 sequences are SEHNR and FQNEAQ (reference sequence). The CDR3 is 14 amino acids. The junction had 3 bases not matched to a gene; V was cut back by 2 bases and J by 4 bases. CDR3 bases: TGTGCCAGCAGCTTACTAGACAGGGGCTATGGCTACACCTTC. Protein sequence: CASSLLDRGYGYTF.

This chain connects TRBV7-6 to TRBJ2-7, with 9 bases lining up with TRBD1. The V gene end was trimmed by 1 base and the J gene end by 0 bases; junction bases not matched to a gene: 4. Germline assignment: CDR1 SGHVS and CDR2 FNYEAQ. The CDR3 is made up of 16 amino acids. The CDR3 here is CASSLVPDRGSYEQYV. The CDR3 coding sequence is TGTGCCAGCAGCTTAGTCCCGGACAGGGGCTCCTACGAGCAGTACGTC.

J is TRBJ1-6 and V is TRBV6-1, with D perhaps TRBD1 (6 bases). V shed 1 base and J shed 7 bases, with 8 bases lying between them. Germline V gives CDR1 MNHNS, CDR2 SASEGT. The CDR3 loop spans 14 amino acids. CDR3 region: CASSEGTVNSPLHF. For the CDR3, the DNA is TGTGCCAGCAGTGAAGGGACAGTCAATTCACCCCTCCACTTT.

The rearrangement uses TRBV7-9 and TRBJ1-1, with D possibly being TRBD1 (5 bases). From germline, CDR1 is SEHNR and CDR2 FQNEAQ (reference sequence). The CDR3 spans 13 residues. V was cut by 2 bases and J by 1 base, with 5 bases left in between. The CDR3 DNA is TGTGCCAGCAGCTTAAGGGGGAACACTGAAGCTTTCTTT. It is translated as CASSLRGNTEAFF.

The chain links TRBV3-1 (or the pseudogene TRBV3-2) to TRBJ1-2; unclear D gene. Per germline, CDR1 LGHDT and CDR2 YNNKEL (reference sequence). The CDR3 consists of 12 residues. With 6 bases removed from V and 1 base from J, the gap between germline ends came to 6 bases. The CDR3 loop is CASSQFNYGYTF. DNA for the CDR3: TGTGCCAGCAGTCAGTTTAACTATGGCTACACCTTC.

The chain's CDR3 is CASSPDRIKGYTF. The CDR3 DNA reads TGTGCCAGCAGCCCGGACAGAATAAAGGGCTACACCTTC. The V gene is TRBV28, the J gene TRBJ1-2; perhaps TRBD1 as D (6 bases). CDR3 size: 13 residues. Germline lookup yields CDR1 MDHEN and CDR2 SYDVKM. V gave up 6 bases and J gave up 8 bases, with 16 bases separating them.